Each of the 16 T cell receptor beta chains below was sequenced from the same sample in a study of T cell repertoires in cytomegalovirus infection. In TCRdb, the reads were re-called with MiXCR into one record per CDR3 protein. The data show 200,000 to 300,000 distinct CDR3 sequences, approximately 9.1% seen once. Sequencing used PBMCs. These receptors came from a human donor in good health (CMV status not recorded). Some clones in this sample may be carry-over from other donors' samples.

The sample holds many counts of this clonotype. The rearrangement joins TRBV7-9 to TRBJ1-1, with D unclear. Germline assignment: CDR1 SEHNR and CDR2 FQNEAQ (reference sequence). V lost 5 bases and J 0 bases, leaving 10 bases between the germline ends. The length of the CDR3 is 14 residues. The CDR3 DNA reads as TGTGCCAGCAGCCCGGGGAACATGAACACTGAAGCTTTCTTT. Protein product: CASSPGNMNTEAFF. The whole variable domain, remainder taken from reference TRBV7-9 and TRBJ1-1, is DTGVSQNPRHKITKRGQNVTFRCDPISEHNRLYWYRQTLGQGPEFLTYFQNEAQLEKSRLLSDRFSAERPKGSFSTLEIQRTEQGDSAMYLCASSPGNMNTEAFFGQGTRLTVV.

This clonotype was counted many times. The J gene is TRBJ1-1, the V gene TRBV7-6; D is ambiguous. This CDR3 is built from 14 residues. CDR1 and CDR2 from the germline V gene are SGHVS and FNYEAQ. Trimming left V 5 bases short and J 2 bases short, with 12 bases between. The CDR3 here is CASSISEVNTEAFF. The CDR3, as DNA: TGTGCCAGCAGCATTTCCGAGGTCAACACTGAAGCTTTCTTT.

This clonotype was seen more than once but under ten times. V usage is TRBV7-9 and J usage is TRBJ2-3; TRBD1 matches at 9 bases. The CDR3 has 15 residues. The V segment lost 5 bases and the J segment 6 bases; nucleotides outside the gene matches: 9. The germline gives CDR1 SEHNR, CDR2 FQNEAQ (reference sequence). The chain's CDR3 is CASSLTGTGMDTQYF. CDR3 coding DNA: TGTGCCAGCAGCCTGACCGGGACAGGGATGGATACGCAGTATTTT.

This clonotype was detected ten times or more. The rearrangement joins TRBV7-2 to TRBJ2-7, with no clear D. V lost 2 bases and J lost 9, with 20 bases in between. The V gene's germline CDR1 is SGHTA and CDR2 FQGNSA. The CDR3 is made up of 15 amino acids. CDR3: CASSLSTRSTTTQYF. The CDR3 DNA reads TGTGCCAGCAGCTTATCCACGAGGAGTACCACGACGCAGTACTTC.

This chain joins TRBV28 and TRBJ2-7; either TRBD1 or TRBD2 may fit D (5 bases each). This CDR3 spans 13 amino acids. Germline lookup yields CDR1 MDHEN and CDR2 SYDVKM. Between the trimmed V and J ends, which lost 5 bases and 2 bases, there was a span of 10 bases. In nucleotides, the CDR3 is TGTGCCAGCAGTGGGACGTACCCCTACGAGCAGTACTTC. Residues: CASSGTYPYEQYF.

This clonotype was counted a few times. The rearrangement links TRBV20-1 to TRBJ2-7; 12 bases line up with TRBD2. V was pared by 1 base and J by 6 bases, with 7 bases of the junction left unmatched. From germline, CDR1 is DFQATT and CDR2 SNEGSKA (reference sequence). This CDR3 region has 15 residues. CDR3 sequence reads: CSARAPGLAGREQYF. For the CDR3, the DNA is TGCAGTGCTAGAGCCCCGGGACTAGCGGGTCGCGAGCAGTACTTC.

This clonotype has just a few counts. This chain joins TRBV25-1 and TRBJ2-5, with 8 bases that match TRBD1. Germline trimming cut 0 bases from V and 2 bases from J; bases unmatched to any gene: 2. The CDR3 is made up of 15 amino acids. The germline gives CDR1 MGHDK, CDR2 SYGVNS. Written as DNA, the CDR3 is TGTGCCAGCAGTGAATACAGGGGGCGTCAAGAGACCCAGTACTTC. Translation gives CASSEYRGRQETQYF.

There are many counts of this clonotype. The rearrangement uses TRBV7-2 and TRBJ1-5; D uncertain. The CDR3 runs to 16 residues. CDR1 is SGHTA, CDR2 FQGNSA, per germline. V lost 5 bases and J lost 2, with 16 bases in between. As DNA, the CDR3 is TGTGCCAGCAGCAAAGATCCAGTCGGGGGCAATCAGCCCCAGCATTTT. It yields the protein CASSKDPVGGNQPQHF.

This clonotype was observed at least ten times. The genes are TRBV12-3 or TRBV12-4 and TRBJ1-1; D gene uncertain. The ends were cut back, 6 bases at V and 0 bases at J, with 8 bases in the middle. This CDR3 contains 13 residues. CDR3 nucleotides: TGTGCCAGCAGCCCCTGGGTGAACACTGAAGCTTTCTTT. Its translation: CASSPWVNTEAFF.

Ten or more counts support this clonotype. The V call is TRBV20-1, the J call TRBJ1-5; 12 bases are shared with TRBD1. This CDR3 comprises 18 residues. Germline-derived CDR1 and CDR2 are DFQATT and SNEGSKA (reference sequence). CDR3 loop: CRHNGTGTGGTSNQPQHF. The CDR3 nucleotides read TGCAGACACAACGGGACCGGGACAGGGGGCACGAGCAATCAGCCCCAGCATTTT.

This clonotype was seen repeatedly, ten times or more. The V gene is TRBV29-1, the J gene TRBJ2-6; no clear D. The CDR3 contains 15 residues. Trimming stripped 4 bases from V and 0 bases from J, with 10 bases between. Germline V gene sequence: CDR1 SQVTM, CDR2 ANQGSEA. This CDR3 reads CSVVARASGANVLTF. The DNA for the CDR3 is TGCAGCGTTGTTGCCCGCGCCTCTGGGGCCAACGTCCTGACTTTC. Full variable domain (outside the CDR3, taken from reference TRBV29-1 and TRBJ2-6): SAVISQKPSRDICQRGTSLTIQCQVDSQVTMMFWYRQQPGQSLTLIATANQGSEATYESGFVIDKFPISRPNLTFSTLTVSNMSPEDSSIYLCSVVARASGANVLTFGAGSRLTVL.

This clonotype was detected ten times or more. V is TRBV7-2 and J is TRBJ2-3; possible D gene TRBD1, 6 bases. Germline values: CDR1 SGHTA, CDR2 FQGNSA. This CDR3 region has 17 residues. The V and J ends lost 5 bases and 4 bases respectively, with 22 bases between them. The CDR3 bases are TGTGCCAGCAGCCACCTACAGGGAATAGCGACGCCAGATACGCAGTATTTT. Encoded protein: CASSHLQGIATPDTQYF. The full variable domain, in which reference TRBV7-2 and TRBJ2-3 provide the parts outside the CDR3, is GAGVSQSPSNKVTEKGKDVELRCDPISGHTALYWYRQSLGQGLEFLIYFQGNSAPDKSGLPSDRFSAERTGGSVSTLTIQRTQQEDSAVYLCASSHLQGIATPDTQYFGPGTRLTVL.

This clonotype was recorded at least ten times. V is TRBV7-2 and J is TRBJ1-5; D may be TRBD1 (6 bases). With 5 bases removed from V and 2 bases from J, the gap between germline ends came to 16 bases. The germline CDR1 and CDR2 sequences are SGHTA and FQGNSA. The CDR3 has 16 amino acids. The CDR3 reads CASSLTGSGGNQPQHF. CDR3 DNA sequence: TGTGCCAGCAGCCTTACAGGGAGTGGGGGCAATCAGCCCCAGCATTTT.

The chain couples TRBV28 to TRBJ1-4; 9 positions agree with TRBD1. This CDR3 comprises 14 residues. CDR1 and CDR2 from the germline V gene are MDHEN and SYDVKM. J gave up 7 bases and V 4 bases, and 4 bases lay outside the gene matches. The CDR3 bases are TGTGCCAGCAGTTCACAGGGGGCAGTTGAAAAACTGTTTTTT. Its protein is CASSSQGAVEKLFF.

This clonotype was picked up a small number of times. V is TRBV19 and J is TRBJ1-4; 9 bases fit TRBD1. The germline gives CDR1 LNHDA, CDR2 SQIVND (reference sequence). V lost 4 bases and J lost 8; bases outside the gene matches: 5. The CDR3 consists of 14 residues. For the CDR3, the DNA is TGTGCCAGTAGTAAGGACAGGGGAAGCGAAAAACTGTTTTTT. Protein product: CASSKDRGSEKLFF.

This clonotype was counted at least ten times. The chain uses TRBV19 and TRBJ1-1, with a weak D call TRBD1 (5 bases). Germline loops: CDR1 LNHDA, CDR2 SQIVND (reference sequence). The CDR3 contains 15 residues. The V and J ends lost 4 bases and 3 bases respectively, with 15 bases between them. The CDR3 loop reads CASSKHGGVYTEAFF. CDR3 bases: TGTGCCAGTAGTAAACATGGGGGGGTGTACACTGAAGCTTTCTTT.